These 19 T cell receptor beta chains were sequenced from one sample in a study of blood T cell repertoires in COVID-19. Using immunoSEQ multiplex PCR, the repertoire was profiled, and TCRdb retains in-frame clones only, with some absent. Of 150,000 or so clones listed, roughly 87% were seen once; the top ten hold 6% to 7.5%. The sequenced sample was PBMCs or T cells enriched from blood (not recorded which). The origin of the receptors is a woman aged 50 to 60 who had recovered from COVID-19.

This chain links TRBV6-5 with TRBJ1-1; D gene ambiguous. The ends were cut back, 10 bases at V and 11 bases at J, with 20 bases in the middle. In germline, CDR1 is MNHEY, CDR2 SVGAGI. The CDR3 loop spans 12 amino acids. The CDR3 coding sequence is TGTGCCACTCTAGAGACCCCGAATTTGGCTTTCTTT. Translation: CATLETPNLAFF.

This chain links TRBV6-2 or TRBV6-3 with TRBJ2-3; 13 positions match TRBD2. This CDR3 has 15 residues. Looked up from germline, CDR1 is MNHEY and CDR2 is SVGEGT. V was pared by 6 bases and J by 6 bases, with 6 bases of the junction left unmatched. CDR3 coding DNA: TGTGCCAGCAGACCTCCGGGACTAGCGGGGGATACGCAGTATTTT. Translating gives CASRPPGLAGDTQYF.

CDR3 sequence reads: CSVIRGAGGEAFF. The DNA for the CDR3 is TGCAGCGTCATTCGCGGGGCGGGCGGCGAAGCTTTCTTT. The chain is built from TRBV29-1 and TRBJ1-1, with D possibly being TRBD1 (5 bases). Germline V gene data show CDR1 as SQVTM and CDR2 as ANQGSEA. The CDR3 runs 13 residues. V was clipped by 6 bases and J by 8 bases, with 19 bases between them.

Here the CDR3 reads CASSTLNRGHLAGGELFF. The CDR3 region has the DNA TGTGCCAGTAGTACCCTTAACAGGGGACACCTAGCCGGCGGGGAGCTGTTTTTT. This chain connects TRBV19 to TRBJ2-2; 7 nucleotides line up with TRBD1. Germline lookup yields CDR1 LNHDA and CDR2 SQIVND (reference sequence). The CDR3 has 18 residues. The junction had 18 bases not matched to a gene; V was cut back by 4 bases and J by 7 bases.

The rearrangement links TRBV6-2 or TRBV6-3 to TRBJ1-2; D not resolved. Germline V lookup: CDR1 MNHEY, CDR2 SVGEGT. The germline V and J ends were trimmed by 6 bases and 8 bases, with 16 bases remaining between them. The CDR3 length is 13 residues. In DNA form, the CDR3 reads TGTGCCAGCAGACCTCCTGGGCCTCTGGGCTACACCTTC. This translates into CASRPPGPLGYTF.

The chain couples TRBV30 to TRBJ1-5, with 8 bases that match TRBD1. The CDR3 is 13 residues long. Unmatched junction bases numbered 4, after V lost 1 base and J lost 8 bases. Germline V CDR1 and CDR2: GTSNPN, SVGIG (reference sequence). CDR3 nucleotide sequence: TGTGCCTGGAGTGCAGGGGGCGGGAAGCCCCAGCATTTT. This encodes CAWSAGGGKPQHF.

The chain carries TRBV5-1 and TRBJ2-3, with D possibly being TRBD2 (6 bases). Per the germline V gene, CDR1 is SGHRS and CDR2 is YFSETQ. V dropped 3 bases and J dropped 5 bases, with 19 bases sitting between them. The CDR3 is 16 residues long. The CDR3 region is CASSYRGTEGGDTQYF. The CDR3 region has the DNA TGCGCCAGCAGCTACCGTGGTACGGAGGGAGGAGATACGCAGTATTTT.

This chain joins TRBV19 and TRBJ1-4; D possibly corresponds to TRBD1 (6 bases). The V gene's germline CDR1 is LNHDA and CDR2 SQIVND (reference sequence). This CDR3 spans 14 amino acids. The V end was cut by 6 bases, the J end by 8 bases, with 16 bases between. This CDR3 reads CASRNNRVQEKLFF. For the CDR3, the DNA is TGTGCCAGTAGGAACAACAGGGTACAAGAAAAACTGTTTTTT.

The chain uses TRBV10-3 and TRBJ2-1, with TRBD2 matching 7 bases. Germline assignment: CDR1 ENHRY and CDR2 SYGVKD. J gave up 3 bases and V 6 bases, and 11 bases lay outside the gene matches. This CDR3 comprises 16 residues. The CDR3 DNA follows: TGTGCCATCAGAGGATCCGCGGGAGTTCTCTACAATGAGCAGTTCTTC. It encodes CAIRGSAGVLYNEQFF.

The CDR3 spells CATSDSEVGQGDTYGYTF. The CDR3 bases are TGTGCCACCAGTGATTCCGAGGTCGGACAGGGAGACACTTATGGCTACACCTTC. The chain couples TRBV24-1 to TRBJ1-2, with 8 bases identical to TRBD1. The CDR3 is made up of 18 amino acids. Trimming at V came to 2 bases and at J to 5 bases, leaving 15 bases not matched to a gene. The V gene's germline CDR1 is KGHDR and CDR2 SFDVKD.

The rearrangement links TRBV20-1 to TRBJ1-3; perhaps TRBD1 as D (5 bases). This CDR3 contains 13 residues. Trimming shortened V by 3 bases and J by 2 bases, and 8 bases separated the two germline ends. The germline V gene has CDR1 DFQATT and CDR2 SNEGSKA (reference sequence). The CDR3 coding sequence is TGCAGTGCTAGTTCGGGGGCTGGAAACACCATATATTTT. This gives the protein CSASSGAGNTIYF.

The CDR3 coding sequence is TGTGCCATCAGTGAGTCAAACAGGGCCGAGCAGTACTTC. This translates into CAISESNRAEQYF. The V call is TRBV10-3, the J call TRBJ2-7; the D gene is possibly TRBD1 (6 bases). V lost 0 bases, J lost 6 bases, and 9 bases lay in between. The CDR3 sequence is 13 residues long. CDR1 ENHRY and CDR2 SYGVKD come from the germline V gene.

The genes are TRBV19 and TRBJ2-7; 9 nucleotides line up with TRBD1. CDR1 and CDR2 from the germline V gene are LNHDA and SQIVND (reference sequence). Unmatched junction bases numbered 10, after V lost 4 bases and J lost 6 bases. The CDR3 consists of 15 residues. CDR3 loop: CASSTLPGQGREQYF. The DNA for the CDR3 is TGTGCCAGTAGTACATTACCGGGACAGGGTCGCGAGCAGTACTTC.

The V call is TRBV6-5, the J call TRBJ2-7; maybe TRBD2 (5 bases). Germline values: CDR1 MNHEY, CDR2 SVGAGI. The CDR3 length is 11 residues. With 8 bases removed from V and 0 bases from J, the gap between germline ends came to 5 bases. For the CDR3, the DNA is TGTGCCAGCGGGAGCTCCTACGAGCAGTACTTC. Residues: CASGSSYEQYF.

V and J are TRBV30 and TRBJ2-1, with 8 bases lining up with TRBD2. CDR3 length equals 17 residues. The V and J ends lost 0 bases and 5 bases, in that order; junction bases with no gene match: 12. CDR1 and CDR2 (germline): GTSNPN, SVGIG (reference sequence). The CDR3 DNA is TGTGCCTGGAGTGTAGGGATCAGGAGCGGGAGTCACAATGAGCAGTTCTTC. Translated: CAWSVGIRSGSHNEQFF.

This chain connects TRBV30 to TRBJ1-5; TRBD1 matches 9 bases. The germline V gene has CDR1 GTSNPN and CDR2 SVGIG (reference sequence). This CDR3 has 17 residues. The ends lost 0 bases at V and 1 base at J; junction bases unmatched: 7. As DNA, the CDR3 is TGTGCCTGGAGTGTAGGACAGGGGAAGAGAAGCAATCAGCCCCAGCATTTT. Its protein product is CAWSVGQGKRSNQPQHF.

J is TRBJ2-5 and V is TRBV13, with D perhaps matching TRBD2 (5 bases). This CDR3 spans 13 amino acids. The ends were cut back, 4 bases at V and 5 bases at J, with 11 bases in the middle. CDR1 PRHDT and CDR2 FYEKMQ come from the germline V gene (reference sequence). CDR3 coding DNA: TGTGCCAGCAGCTCCACTAGAGGGGAGACCCAGTACTTC. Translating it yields CASSSTRGETQYF.

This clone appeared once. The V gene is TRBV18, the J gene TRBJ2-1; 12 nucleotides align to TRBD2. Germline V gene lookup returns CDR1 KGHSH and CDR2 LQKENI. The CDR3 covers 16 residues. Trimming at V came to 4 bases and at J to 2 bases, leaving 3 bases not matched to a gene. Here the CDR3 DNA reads TGTGCCAGCTCACGGGGACTAGCGGGCACCTACAATGAGCAGTTCTTC. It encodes CASSRGLAGTYNEQFF.

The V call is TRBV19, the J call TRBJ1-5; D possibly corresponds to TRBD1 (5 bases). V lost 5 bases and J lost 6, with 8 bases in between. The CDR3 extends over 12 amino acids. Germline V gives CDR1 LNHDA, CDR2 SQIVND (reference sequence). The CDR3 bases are TGTGCCAGTAGTGTAGGGGCTCAGCCCCAGCATTTT. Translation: CASSVGAQPQHF. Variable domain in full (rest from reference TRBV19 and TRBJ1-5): DGGITQSPKYLFRKEGQNVTLSCEQNLNHDAMYWYRQDPGQGLRLIYYSQIVNDFQKGDIAEGYSVSREKKESFPLTVTSAQKNPTAFYLCASSVGAQPQHFGDGTRLSIL.